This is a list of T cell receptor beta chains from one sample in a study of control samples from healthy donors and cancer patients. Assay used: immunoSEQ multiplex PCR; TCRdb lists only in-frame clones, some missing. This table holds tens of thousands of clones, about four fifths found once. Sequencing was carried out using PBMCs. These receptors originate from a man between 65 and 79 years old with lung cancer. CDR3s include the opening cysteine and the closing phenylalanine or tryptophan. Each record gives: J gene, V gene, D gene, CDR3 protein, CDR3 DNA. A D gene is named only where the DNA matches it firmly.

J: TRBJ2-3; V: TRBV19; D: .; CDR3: CASSIRQDTQYF; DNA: TGTGCCAGTAGTATTCGACAAGATACGCAGTATTTT
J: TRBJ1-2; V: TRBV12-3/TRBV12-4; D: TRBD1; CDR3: CASRDRGLYGYTF; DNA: TGTGCCAGCAGGGACAGGGGGCTTTATGGCTACACCTTC
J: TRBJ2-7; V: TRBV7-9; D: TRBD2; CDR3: CASSLAGTLYEQYF; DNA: TGTGCCAGCAGCCTAGCGGGGACCCTCTACGAGCAGTACTTC
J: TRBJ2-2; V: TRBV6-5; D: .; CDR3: CASSYLRRGTGELFF; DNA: TGTGCCAGCAGTTATCTCCGCCGGGGCACCGGGGAGCTGTTTTTT
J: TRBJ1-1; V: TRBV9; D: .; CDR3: CASSRRTELEAFF; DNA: TGTGCCAGCAGCAGACGGACGGAGCTTGAAGCTTTCTTT
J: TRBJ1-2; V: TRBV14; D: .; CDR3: CASSQGLAGPYGYTF; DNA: TGTGCCAGCAGCCAAGGGCTGGCGGGGCCCTATGGCTACACCTTC
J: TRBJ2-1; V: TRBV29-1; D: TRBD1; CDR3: CSVVGTGGREQFF; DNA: TGCAGCGTTGTTGGGACAGGGGGCAGGGAGCAGTTCTTC
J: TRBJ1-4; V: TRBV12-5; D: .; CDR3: CASGAEQGWNEKLFF; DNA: TGTGCTAGTGGTGCGGAACAGGGTTGGAATGAAAAACTGTTTTTT
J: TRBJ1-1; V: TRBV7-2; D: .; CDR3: CASSLAGNTEAFF; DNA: TGTGCCAGCAGCTTAGCGGGGAACACTGAAGCTTTCTTT
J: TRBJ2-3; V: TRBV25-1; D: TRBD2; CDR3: CASSDPTGGLATDTQYF; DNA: TGTGCCAGCAGTGACCCGACCGGGGGACTAGCGACAGATACGCAGTATTTT
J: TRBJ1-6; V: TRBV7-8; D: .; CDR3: CASSLARESPLHF; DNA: TGTGCCAGCAGCCTCGCCAGGGAATCACCCCTCCACTTT
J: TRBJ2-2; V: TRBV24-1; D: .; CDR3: CATRLGVTGELFF; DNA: TGTGCCACCAGGTTGGGGGTCACCGGGGAGCTGTTTTTT